The table lists the clone carrying this T cell receptor beta chain with a few counts. Antigen specificity is unknown. These data originate in a study of OX40 agonist ivuxolimab in advanced cancers. Background on the study: Partial responses were achieved by three patients, one with hepatocellular carcinoma and two with cutaneous melanoma.

CDR1 SGHAT and CDR2 FQNNGV come from the germline V gene. This CDR3 spans 13 amino acids. J lost 7 bases, V lost 5 bases, and 2 bases had no gene match. The study, taken as a whole, reports: The authors also found low normalized T-cell clonal expansion in some nonresponders.

Generated by immunoSEQ multiplex PCR, the TCRdb table keeps only in-frame clones and is missing some. This table has about 29,000 clones, less than 80% appearing once. The chain recombines TRBV11-2 with TRBJ2-7; 13 nucleotides line up with TRBD2. The clonotype originates from an adult with an advanced solid tumor such as melanoma, head and neck, liver or kidney cancer. The material was CD4+ or CD8+ T cells sorted from blood, obtained in a trial of the OX40 agonist ivuxolimab. CDR3 in amino acids: CASSGLAGDEQYF. The CDR3 region has the DNA TGTGCCAGCAGCGGACTAGCGGGAGATGAGCAGTACTTC.